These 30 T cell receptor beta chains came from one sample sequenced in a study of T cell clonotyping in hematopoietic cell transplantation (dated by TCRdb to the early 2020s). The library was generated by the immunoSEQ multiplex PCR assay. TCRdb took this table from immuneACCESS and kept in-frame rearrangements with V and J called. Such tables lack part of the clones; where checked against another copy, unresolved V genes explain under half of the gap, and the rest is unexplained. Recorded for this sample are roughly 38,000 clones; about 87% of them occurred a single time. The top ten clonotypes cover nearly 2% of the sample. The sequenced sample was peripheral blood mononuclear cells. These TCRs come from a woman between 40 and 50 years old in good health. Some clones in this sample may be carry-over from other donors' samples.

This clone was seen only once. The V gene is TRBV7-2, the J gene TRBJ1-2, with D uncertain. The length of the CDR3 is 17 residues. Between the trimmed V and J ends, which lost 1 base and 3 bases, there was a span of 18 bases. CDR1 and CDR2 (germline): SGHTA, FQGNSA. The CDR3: CASSLVGHRRFDYGYTF. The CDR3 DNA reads TGTGCCAGCAGCTTAGTCGGGCACAGACGCTTCGACTATGGCTACACCTTC.

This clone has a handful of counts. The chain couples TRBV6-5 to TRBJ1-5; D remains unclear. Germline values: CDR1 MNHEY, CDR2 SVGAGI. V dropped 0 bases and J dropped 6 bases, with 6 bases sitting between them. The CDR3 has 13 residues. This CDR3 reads CASSYSWGQPQHF. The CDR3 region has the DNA TGTGCCAGCAGTTACTCTTGGGGTCAGCCCCAGCATTTT.

CDR3 loop: CASSDLTGSYEQYF. The CDR3, as DNA: TGTGCCAGCAGCGACCTGACAGGGTCCTACGAGCAGTACTTC. The chain combines TRBV6-1 with TRBJ2-7; 7 bases are a match to TRBD1. With V trimmed by 6 bases and J by 1 base, 6 bases remained unmatched. Germline lookup yields CDR1 MNHNS and CDR2 SASEGT. The CDR3 totals 14 residues.

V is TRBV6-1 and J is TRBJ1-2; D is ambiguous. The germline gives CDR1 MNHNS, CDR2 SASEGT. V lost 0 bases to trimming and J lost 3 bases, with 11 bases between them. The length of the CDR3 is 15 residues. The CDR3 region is CASSEAGRPYYGYTF. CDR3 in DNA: TGTGCCAGCAGTGAAGCGGGAAGACCATACTATGGCTACACCTTC.

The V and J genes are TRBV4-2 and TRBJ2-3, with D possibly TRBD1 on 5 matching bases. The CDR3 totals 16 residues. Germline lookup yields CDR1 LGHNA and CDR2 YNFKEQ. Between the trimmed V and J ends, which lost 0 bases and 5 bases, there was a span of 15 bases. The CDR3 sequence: CASSQDLGESGDTQYF. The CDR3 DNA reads TGTGCCAGCAGCCAAGATTTAGGGGAATCGGGAGATACGCAGTATTTT.

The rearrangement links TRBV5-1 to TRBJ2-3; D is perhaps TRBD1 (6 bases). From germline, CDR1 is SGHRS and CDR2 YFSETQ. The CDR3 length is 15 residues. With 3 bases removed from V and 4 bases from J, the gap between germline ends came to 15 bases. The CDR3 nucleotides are TGCGCCAGCAGCTCCAGGGGACGGTCAGCAGATACGCAGTATTTT. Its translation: CASSSRGRSADTQYF.

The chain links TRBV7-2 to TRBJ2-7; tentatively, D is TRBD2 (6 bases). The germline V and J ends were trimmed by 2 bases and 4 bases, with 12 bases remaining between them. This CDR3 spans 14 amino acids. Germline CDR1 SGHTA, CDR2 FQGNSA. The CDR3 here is CASSLSRENYEQYF. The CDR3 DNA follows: TGTGCCAGCAGCTTATCCCGGGAGAATTACGAGCAGTACTTC.

Here the CDR3 DNA reads TGTGCCAGCAGCTTAATAGAGGGAGAAAATGAAAAACTGTTTTTT. Its protein is CASSLIEGENEKLFF. This sequence joins TRBV11-2 and TRBJ1-4, with D unresolved. The V gene lost 2 bases and the J gene lost 5 bases, with 12 bases spanning the gap. Germline V lookup: CDR1 SGHAT, CDR2 FQNNGV. This CDR3 is built from 15 residues.

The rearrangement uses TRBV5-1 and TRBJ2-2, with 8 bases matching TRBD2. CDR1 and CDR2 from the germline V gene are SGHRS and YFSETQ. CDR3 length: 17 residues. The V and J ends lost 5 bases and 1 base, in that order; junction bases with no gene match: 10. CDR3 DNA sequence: TGCGCCAGCAGGGGGGCGCGGACTAGCCTGAACACCGGGGAGCTGTTTTTT. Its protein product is CASRGARTSLNTGELFF.

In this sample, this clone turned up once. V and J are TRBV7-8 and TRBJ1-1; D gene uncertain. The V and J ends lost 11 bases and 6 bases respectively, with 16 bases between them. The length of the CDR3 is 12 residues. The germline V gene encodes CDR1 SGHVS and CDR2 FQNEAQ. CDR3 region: CACAEGRAEAFF. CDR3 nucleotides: TGTGCCTGCGCCGAGGGAAGGGCTGAAGCTTTCTTT.

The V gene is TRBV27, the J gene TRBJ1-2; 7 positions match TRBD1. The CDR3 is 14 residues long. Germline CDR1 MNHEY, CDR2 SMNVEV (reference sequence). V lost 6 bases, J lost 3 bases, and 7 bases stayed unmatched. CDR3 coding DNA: TGTGCCAGCAGGCGACAGGGTAGGGACTATGGCTACACCTTC. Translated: CASRRQGRDYGYTF.

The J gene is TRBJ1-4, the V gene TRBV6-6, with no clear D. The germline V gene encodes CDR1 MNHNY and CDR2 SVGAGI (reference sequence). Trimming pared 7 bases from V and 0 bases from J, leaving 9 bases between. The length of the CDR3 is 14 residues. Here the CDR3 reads CASINWATNEKLFF. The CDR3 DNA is TGTGCCAGCATCAATTGGGCAACTAATGAAAAACTGTTTTTT.

CDR3 coding DNA: TGTGCCAGCAGTTCTCCCAGCGGGAGAAGCTACGAGCAGTACTTC. Its translation: CASSSPSGRSYEQYF. This sequence joins TRBV28 and TRBJ2-7; 8 nucleotides match TRBD2. The length of the CDR3 is 15 residues. Looked up from germline, CDR1 is MDHEN and CDR2 is SYDVKM. V lost 4 bases to trimming and J lost 3 bases; unmatched junction nucleotides: 8. The variable domain in full, with the rest retrieved from reference TRBV28 and TRBJ2-7, is DVKVTQSSRYLVKRTGEKVFLECVQDMDHENMFWYRQDPGLGLRLIYFSYDVKMKEKGDIPEGYSVSREKKERFSLILESASTNQTSMYLCASSSPSGRSYEQYFGPGTRLTVT.

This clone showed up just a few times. The CDR3 region has the DNA TGTGCCAGCAGCCAGCCCCTAGGACAGGGGAATGAAAAACTGTTTTTT. This translates into CASSQPLGQGNEKLFF. The V and J genes are TRBV4-2 and TRBJ1-4, with 9 bases fitting TRBD1. Per germline, CDR1 LGHNA and CDR2 YNFKEQ. The ends lost 3 bases at V and 5 bases at J; junction bases unmatched: 7. This CDR3 region has 16 residues.

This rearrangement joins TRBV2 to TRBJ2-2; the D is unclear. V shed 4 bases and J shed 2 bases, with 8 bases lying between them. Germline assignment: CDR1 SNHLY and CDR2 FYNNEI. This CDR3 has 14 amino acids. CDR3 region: CASSVTANTGELFF. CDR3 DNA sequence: TGTGCCAGCAGTGTTACAGCAAACACCGGGGAGCTGTTTTTT.

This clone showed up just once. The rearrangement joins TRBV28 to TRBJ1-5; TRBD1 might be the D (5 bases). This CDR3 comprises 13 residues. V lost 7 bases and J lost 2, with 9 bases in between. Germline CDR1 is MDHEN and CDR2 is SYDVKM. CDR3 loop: CASIGGGNQPQHF. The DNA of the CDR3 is TGTGCCAGCATAGGAGGGGGCAATCAGCCCCAGCATTTT.

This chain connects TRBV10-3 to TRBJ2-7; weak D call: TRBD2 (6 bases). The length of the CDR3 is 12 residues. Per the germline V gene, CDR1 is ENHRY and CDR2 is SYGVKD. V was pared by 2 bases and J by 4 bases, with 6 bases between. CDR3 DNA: TGTGCCATCAGTGAGAGCGGGTACGAGCAGTACTTC. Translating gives CAISESGYEQYF.

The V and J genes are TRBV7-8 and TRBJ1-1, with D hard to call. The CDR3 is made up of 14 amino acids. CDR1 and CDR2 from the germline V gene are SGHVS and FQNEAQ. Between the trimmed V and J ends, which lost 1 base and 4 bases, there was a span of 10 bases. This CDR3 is CASSLGRGSTEAFF. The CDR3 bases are TGTGCCAGCAGCTTAGGACGGGGTAGCACTGAAGCTTTCTTT.

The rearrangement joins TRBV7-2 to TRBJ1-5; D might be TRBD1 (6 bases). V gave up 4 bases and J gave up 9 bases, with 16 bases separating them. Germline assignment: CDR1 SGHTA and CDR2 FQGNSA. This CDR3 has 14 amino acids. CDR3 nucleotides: TGTGCCAGCAGCTCTAACAGGGCCCCGGCGCCCCAGCATTTT. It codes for CASSSNRAPAPQHF.

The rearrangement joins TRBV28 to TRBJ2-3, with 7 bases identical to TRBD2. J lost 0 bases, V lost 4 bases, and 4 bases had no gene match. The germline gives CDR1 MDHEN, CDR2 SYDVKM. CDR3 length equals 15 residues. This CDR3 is CASSSGGDSTDTQYF. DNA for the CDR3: TGTGCCAGCAGTTCGGGGGGAGACAGCACAGATACGCAGTATTTT.

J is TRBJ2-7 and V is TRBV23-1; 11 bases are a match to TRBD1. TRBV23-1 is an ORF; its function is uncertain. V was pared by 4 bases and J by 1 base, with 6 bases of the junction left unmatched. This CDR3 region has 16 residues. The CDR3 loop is CASSRPGQGASYEQYF. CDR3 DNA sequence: TGCGCCAGCAGTCGCCCCGGACAGGGGGCATCCTACGAGCAGTACTTC.

Here the CDR3 reads CASSLAGGNTEAFF. The CDR3 region has the DNA TGTGCCAGCAGCTTAGCGGGGGGGAACACTGAAGCTTTCTTT. V gene TRBV7-2 combines with J gene TRBJ1-1, with D possibly being TRBD1 (5 bases). The CDR3 extends over 14 amino acids. Trimming cost V 0 bases and J 1 base, with 6 bases left between them. Germline CDR1 reads SGHTA; CDR2 reads FQGNSA.

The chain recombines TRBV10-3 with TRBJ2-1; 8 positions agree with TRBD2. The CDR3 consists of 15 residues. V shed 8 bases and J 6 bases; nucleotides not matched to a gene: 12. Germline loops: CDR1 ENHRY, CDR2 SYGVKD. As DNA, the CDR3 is TGTGCCATCGGGGGAGATCCGGGACTAGTCAATGAGCAGTTCTTC. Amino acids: CAIGGDPGLVNEQFF.

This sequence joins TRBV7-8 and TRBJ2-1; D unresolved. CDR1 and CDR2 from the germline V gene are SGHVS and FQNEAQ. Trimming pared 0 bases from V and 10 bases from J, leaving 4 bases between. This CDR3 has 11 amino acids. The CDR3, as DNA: TGTGCCAGCAGCTTAGCGTACGAGCAGTTCTTC. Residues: CASSLAYEQFF.

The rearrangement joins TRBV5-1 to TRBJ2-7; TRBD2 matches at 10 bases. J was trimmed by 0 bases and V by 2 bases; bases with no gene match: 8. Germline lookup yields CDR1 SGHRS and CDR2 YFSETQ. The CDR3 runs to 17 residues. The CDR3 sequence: CASSLGLAGDSSYEQYF. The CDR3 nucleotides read TGCGCCAGCAGCTTAGGCCTAGCGGGAGATAGCTCCTACGAGCAGTACTTC.

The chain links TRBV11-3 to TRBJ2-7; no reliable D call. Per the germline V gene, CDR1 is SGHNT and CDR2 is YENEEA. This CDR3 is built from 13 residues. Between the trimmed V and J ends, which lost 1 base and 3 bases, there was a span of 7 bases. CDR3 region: CASSLGPGYEQYF. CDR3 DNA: TGTGCCAGCAGCTTAGGTCCAGGCTACGAGCAGTACTTC. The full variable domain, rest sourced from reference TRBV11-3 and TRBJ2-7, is EAGVVQSPRYKIIEKKQPVAFWCNPISGHNTLYWYLQNLGQGPELLIRYENEEAVDDSQLPKDRFSAERLKGVDSTLKIQPAELGDSAVYLCASSLGPGYEQYFGPGTRLTVT.

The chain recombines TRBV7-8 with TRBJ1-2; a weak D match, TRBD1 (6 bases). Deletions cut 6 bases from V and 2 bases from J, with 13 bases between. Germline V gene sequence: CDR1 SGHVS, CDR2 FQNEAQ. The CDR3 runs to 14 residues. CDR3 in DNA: TGTGCCAGCAGGCCGGGGGGGGGCAACTATGGCTACACCTTC. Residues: CASRPGGGNYGYTF.

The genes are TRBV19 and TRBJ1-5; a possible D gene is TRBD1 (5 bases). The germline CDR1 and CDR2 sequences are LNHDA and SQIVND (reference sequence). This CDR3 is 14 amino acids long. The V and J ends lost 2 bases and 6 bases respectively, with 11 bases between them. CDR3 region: CASSISGLGQPQHF. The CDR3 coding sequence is TGTGCCAGTAGTATATCAGGGCTAGGTCAGCCCCAGCATTTT.

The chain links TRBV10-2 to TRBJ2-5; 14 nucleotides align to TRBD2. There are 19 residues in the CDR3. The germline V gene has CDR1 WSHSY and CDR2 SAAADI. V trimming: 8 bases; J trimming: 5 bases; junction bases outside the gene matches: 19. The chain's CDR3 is CASRNTGSGTSGSVETQYF. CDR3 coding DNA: TGCGCCAGCCGTAATACAGGGTCCGGGACTAGCGGGAGCGTTGAGACCCAGTACTTC.

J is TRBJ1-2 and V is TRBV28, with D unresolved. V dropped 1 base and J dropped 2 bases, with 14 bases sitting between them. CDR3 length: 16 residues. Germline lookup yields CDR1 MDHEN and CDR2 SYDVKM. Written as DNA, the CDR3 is TGTGCCAGCAGTTTATATGGTGAGGTTTACAACTATGGCTACACCTTC. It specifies CASSLYGEVYNYGYTF.